Each of the 10 T cell receptor beta chains below was sequenced from the same sample in a study of regulatory T cells in long-lasting Graves disease. The time point: newly diagnosed GD, antithyroid drugs for less than 3 months. Generation of the TCR library employed RNA extracted from PBMCs. According to the study, TCR beta libraries were built with iRepertoire HTBI primers and CDR3-region Arm-PCR. TCRdb itself ran the multiplex PCR reads through MiXCR, one entry per CDR3 protein. The sample lists about 530,000 distinct CDR3 sequences; about 16% were seen once. This sample was also put to use in a study of T cells in Graves' hyperthyroidism and ophthalmopathy.

The material sequenced was peripheral blood mononuclear cells (PBMCs), taken at new diagnosis, from a patient treated with antithyroid drugs. The receptor source for this set is a middle-aged woman with Graves disease.

This clonotype was seen a handful of times. The gene calls are TRBV4-1 and TRBJ1-6; perhaps TRBD1 as D (5 bases). Germline CDR1 and CDR2: MGHRA and YSYEKL. The CDR3 has 15 amino acids. Trimming removed 7 bases at V and 7 bases at J, with 17 bases between. The CDR3 sequence is CASKVRAVVNSPLHF. As DNA, the CDR3 is TGCGCCAGCAAGGTCAGGGCAGTTGTCAATTCACCCCTCCACTTT.

The sample holds many counts of this clonotype. This chain uses TRBV20-1 with TRBJ2-7; D is ambiguous. The germline gives CDR1 DFQATT, CDR2 SNEGSKA (reference sequence). The ends were cut back, 3 bases at V and 6 bases at J, with 15 bases in the middle. This CDR3 has 13 amino acids. The CDR3 here is CSASKVPSGEQYF. The CDR3, as DNA: TGCAGTGCTAGCAAAGTCCCTTCGGGCGAGCAGTACTTC.

The chain links TRBV5-1 to TRBJ2-2; D ambiguous. V gave up 4 bases and J gave up 5 bases, with 9 bases separating them. This CDR3 has 13 amino acids. Germline V gives CDR1 SGHRS, CDR2 YFSETQ. CDR3 sequence reads: CASSVILTGELFF. The CDR3 coding sequence is TGCGCCAGCAGCGTCATTCTAACCGGGGAGCTGTTTTTT.

This clonotype came up many times. This chain connects TRBV3-1 to TRBJ1-2, with a tentative D call TRBD1 (5 bases). The CDR3 has 16 residues. Germline V gives CDR1 LGHDT, CDR2 YNNKEL (reference sequence). The V and J ends lost 4 bases and 2 bases respectively, with 17 bases between them. This CDR3 is CASSRGDLHENYGYTF. The CDR3 DNA follows: TGTGCCAGCAGCCGAGGGGACCTACATGAAAACTATGGCTACACCTTC.

As to this clonotype: Because it lacks the conserved phenylalanine or tryptophan at the end, this CDR3 is likely a read error. CDR3 sequence: CASSPRSGNPRGGQYL. The DNA of the CDR3 is TGTGCCAGCAGCCCAAGGTCAGGGAACCCTCGGGGGGGGCAGTACCTC. V is TRBV12-3 or TRBV12-4 and J is TRBJ2-7; 8 nucleotides match TRBD2. With 6 bases clipped from V and 9 bases from J, the junction kept 19 bases outside the gene matches. The CDR3 runs to 16 residues.

This clonotype has more than one count but fewer than ten. A much more abundant neighbour one base away suggests this may be a read error. V is TRBV3-1 and J is TRBJ2-7; 8 bases are a match to TRBD2. The germline gives CDR1 LGHDT, CDR2 YNNKEL (reference sequence). V lost 3 bases to trimming and J lost 3 bases; unmatched junction nucleotides: 10. The CDR3 sequence is 16 residues long. Here the CDR3 DNA reads TGTGCCAGCAGCCACCTCGCGTTAGCGGGGAACTACGAGCAGTACTTC. It is translated as CASSHLALAGNYEQYF.

The chain joins TRBV4-2 to TRBJ2-5; 14 bases align to TRBD2. V trimming: 3 bases; J trimming: 5 bases; junction bases outside the gene matches: 5. CDR1 is LGHNA and CDR2 is YNFKEQ in the germline V gene. This CDR3 is 16 amino acids long. In DNA, the CDR3 is TGTGCCAGCAGCCATGAGACTAGCGGGGGGGGTGAGACCCAGTACTTC. It specifies CASSHETSGGGETQYF.

The chain couples TRBV5-1 to TRBJ2-7, with a weak D call TRBD1 (6 bases). V lost 4 bases to trimming and J lost 4 bases, with 18 bases between them. Germline CDR1 reads SGHRS; CDR2 reads YFSETQ. The CDR3 consists of 15 residues. CDR3 nucleotide sequence: TGCGCCAGCAGCAAAGAACAGGGTTTGTCTTACGAGCAGTACTTC. It translates to CASSKEQGLSYEQYF.

This chain joins TRBV28 and TRBJ1-1; D call uncertain. The ends were cut back, 6 bases at V and 0 bases at J, with 14 bases in the middle. The CDR3 has 15 amino acids. Germline CDR1 and CDR2: MDHEN and SYDVKM. The CDR3 loop is CASSARRPMNTEAFF. The CDR3 DNA reads as TGTGCCAGCAGCGCTCGGAGGCCCATGAACACTGAAGCTTTCTTT.

This clonotype appeared many times. The chain combines TRBV12-3 or TRBV12-4 with TRBJ2-1; no clear D. V was cut by 4 bases and J by 8 bases, with 15 bases left in between. CDR3 length equals 14 residues. This CDR3 is CASSSGPAFDEQFF. CDR3 coding DNA: TGTGCCAGCAGTTCCGGCCCGGCGTTCGATGAGCAGTTCTTC.